This TCR beta chain was identified during a study of cytomegalovirus exposure and HLA in healthy donors. 13 Jbeta primers and 60 Vbeta primers were used for the PCR. Assay used: immunoSEQ multiplex PCR; TCRdb lists only in-frame clones, some missing. The data contain over 100,000 clones, about 8.5% of them singletons. Germline assignment: CDR1 SGHAT and CDR2 FQNNGV. CDR3 length: 14 amino acids. The J segment lost 6 bases and the V segment lost 6 bases, leaving 5 bases of the junction unmatched. The sequenced sample consisted of PBMCs. The TCR comes from a man aged 35 to 55 in good health and CMV-seronegative. J is TRBJ1-1 and V is TRBV11-2, with 12 bases that match TRBD1. The CDR3 bases are TGTGCCAGCAGACCCGGGACAGGGGGCTCTGAAGCTTTCTTT. Translation: CASRPGTGGSEAFF.